This TCR beta chain came from a study of blood T cell repertoires in COVID-19. The CDR3 sequence is 12 residues long. V was clipped by 4 bases and J by 5 bases, with 11 bases between them. Germline CDR1 GTSNPN, CDR2 SVGIG (reference sequence). Method: immunoSEQ multiplex PCR; TCRdb's copy keeps in-frame clones and lacks some. The sample lists 95,000 to 150,000 clones; over 65% were seen once. Sequencing was carried out using peripheral blood. The TCR sequence derives from a human donor with acute or convalescent COVID-19. The donor label of this sample is uncertain. The genes are TRBV30 and TRBJ1-2; possibly TRBD1 for D (5 bases). CDR3 sequence: CAWNPGGYGYTF. CDR3 nucleotides: TGTGCCTGGAATCCGGGGGGATATGGCTACACCTTC.